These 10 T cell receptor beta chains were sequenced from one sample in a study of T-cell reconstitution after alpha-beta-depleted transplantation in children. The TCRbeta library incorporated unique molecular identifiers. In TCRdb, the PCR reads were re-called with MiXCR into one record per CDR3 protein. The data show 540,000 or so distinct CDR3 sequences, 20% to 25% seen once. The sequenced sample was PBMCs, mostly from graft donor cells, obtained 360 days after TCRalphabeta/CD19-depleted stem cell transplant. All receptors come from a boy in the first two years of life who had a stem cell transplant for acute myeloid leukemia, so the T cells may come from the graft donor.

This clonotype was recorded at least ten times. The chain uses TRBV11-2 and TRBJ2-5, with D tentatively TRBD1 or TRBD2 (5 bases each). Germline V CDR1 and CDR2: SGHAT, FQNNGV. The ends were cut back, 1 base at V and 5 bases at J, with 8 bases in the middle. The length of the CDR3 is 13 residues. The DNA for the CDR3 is TGTGCCAGCAGCTTAGGAGGGGCGGAGACCCAGTACTTC. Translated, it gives CASSLGGAETQYF. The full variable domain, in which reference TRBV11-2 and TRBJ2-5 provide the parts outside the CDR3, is EAGVAQSPRYKIIEKRQSVAFWCNPISGHATLYWYQQILGQGPKLLIQFQNNGVVDDSQLPKDRFSAERLKGVDSTLKIQPAKLEDSAVYLCASSLGGAETQYFGPGTRLLVL.

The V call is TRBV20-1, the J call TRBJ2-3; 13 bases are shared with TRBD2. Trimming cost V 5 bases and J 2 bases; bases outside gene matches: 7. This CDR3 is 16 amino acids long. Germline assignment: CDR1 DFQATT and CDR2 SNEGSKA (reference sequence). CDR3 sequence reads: CSASRTSGGLTDTQYF. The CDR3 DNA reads TGCAGTGCTTCCCGGACTAGCGGGGGCCTCACAGATACGCAGTATTTT.

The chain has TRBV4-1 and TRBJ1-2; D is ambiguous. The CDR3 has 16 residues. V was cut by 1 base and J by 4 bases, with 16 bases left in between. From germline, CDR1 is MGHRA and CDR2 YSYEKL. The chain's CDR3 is CASSQAPTSVGYGYTF. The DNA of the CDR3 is TGCGCCAGCAGCCAAGCGCCGACAAGCGTTGGCTATGGCTACACCTTC.

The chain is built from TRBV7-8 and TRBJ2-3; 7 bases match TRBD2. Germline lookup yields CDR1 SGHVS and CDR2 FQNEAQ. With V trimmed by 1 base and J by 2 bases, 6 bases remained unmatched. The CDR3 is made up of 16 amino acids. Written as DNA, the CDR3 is TGTGCCAGCAGCTTAGGTCTCCGGGGGGACACAGATACGCAGTATTTT. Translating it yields CASSLGLRGDTDTQYF.

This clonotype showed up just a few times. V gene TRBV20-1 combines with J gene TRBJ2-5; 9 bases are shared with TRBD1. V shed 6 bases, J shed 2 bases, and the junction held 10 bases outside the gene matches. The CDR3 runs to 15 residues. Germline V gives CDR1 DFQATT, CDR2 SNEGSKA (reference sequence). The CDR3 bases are TGCAGTGCCGGGACCGGGACAGGGTATCAAGAGACCCAGTACTTC. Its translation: CSAGTGTGYQETQYF.

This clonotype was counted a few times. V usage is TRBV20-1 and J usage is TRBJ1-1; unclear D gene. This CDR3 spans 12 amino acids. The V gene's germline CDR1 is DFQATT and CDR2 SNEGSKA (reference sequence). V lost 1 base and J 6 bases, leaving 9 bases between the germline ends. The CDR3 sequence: CSARATYSEAFF. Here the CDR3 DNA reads TGCAGTGCTAGAGCCACGTATTCTGAAGCTTTCTTT.

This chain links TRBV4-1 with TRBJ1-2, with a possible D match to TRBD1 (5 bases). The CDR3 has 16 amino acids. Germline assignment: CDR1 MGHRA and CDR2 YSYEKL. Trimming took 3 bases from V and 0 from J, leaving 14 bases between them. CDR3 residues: CASSHSGAGTNYGYTF. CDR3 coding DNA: TGCGCCAGCAGCCACTCGGGCGCAGGGACTAACTATGGCTACACCTTC.

The CDR3 is CASSSQGQGVLDTQYF. CDR3 coding DNA: TGCGCCAGCAGCTCCCAGGGACAGGGGGTTTTGGATACGCAGTATTTT. The chain links TRBV5-1 to TRBJ2-3; 11 bases agree with TRBD1. Germline V gene lookup returns CDR1 SGHRS and CDR2 YFSETQ. V dropped 3 bases and J dropped 6; count of bases not matched to a gene: 9. The length of the CDR3 is 16 residues.

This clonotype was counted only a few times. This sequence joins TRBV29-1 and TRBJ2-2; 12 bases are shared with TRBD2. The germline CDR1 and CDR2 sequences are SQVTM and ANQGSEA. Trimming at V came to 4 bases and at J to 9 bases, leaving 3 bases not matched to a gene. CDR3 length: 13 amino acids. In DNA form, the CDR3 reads TGCAGCGTTGCTACTAGCGGGGGGTGGGAGCTGTTTTTT. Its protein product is CSVATSGGWELFF.

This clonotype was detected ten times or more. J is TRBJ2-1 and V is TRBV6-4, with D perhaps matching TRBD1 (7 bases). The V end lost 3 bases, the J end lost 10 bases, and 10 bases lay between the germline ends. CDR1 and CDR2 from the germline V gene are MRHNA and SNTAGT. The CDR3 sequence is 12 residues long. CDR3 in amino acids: CASSEPGGEQFF. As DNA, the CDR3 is TGTGCCAGCAGTGAGCCAGGGGGGGAGCAGTTCTTC.